One and the same sample provided the 18 T cell receptor beta chains below, sequenced in a study of cytomegalovirus exposure and HLA in healthy donors. The PCR had 60 Vbeta and 13 Jbeta primers. Measured with immunoSEQ multiplex PCR; TCRdb has only the in-frame clones, and not every one. The repertoire holds more than 65,000 clones, with around two thirds as singletons. The sample consisted of PBMCs. All receptors come from a woman aged 50 to 60 in good health and CMV-seropositive.

This clone was detected only once. The chain employs TRBV19 and TRBJ1-5, with 7 bases that match TRBD1. The germline CDR1 and CDR2 sequences are LNHDA and SQIVND (reference sequence). CDR3 length: 15 amino acids. Trimming cost V 5 bases and J 7 bases; bases outside gene matches: 11. In DNA, the CDR3 is TGTGCCAGTAGTTTCGACAGGGAAGGGGAACAGCCCCAGCATTTT. This codes for CASSFDREGEQPQHF.

The V gene is TRBV5-6, the J gene TRBJ1-5, with D perhaps TRBD1 (5 bases). The germline V gene has CDR1 SGHDT and CDR2 YYEEEE. This CDR3 comprises 15 residues. V was cut by 1 base and J by 3 bases, with 11 bases left in between. The DNA of the CDR3 is TGTGCCAGCAGCTTGACCGCGGGGGTCAATCAGCCCCAGCATTTT. It yields the protein CASSLTAGVNQPQHF.

The V gene is TRBV7-2, the J gene TRBJ1-2; a weak D match, TRBD1 (6 bases). This CDR3 is built from 15 residues. Trimming left V 4 bases short and J 2 bases short, with 14 bases between. The germline gives CDR1 SGHTA, CDR2 FQGNSA. The CDR3 loop reads CASSSRQVSNYGYTF. DNA for the CDR3: TGTGCCAGCAGCTCTAGACAGGTCTCGAACTATGGCTACACCTTC.

The chain employs TRBV4-2 and TRBJ1-4, with a tentative D call TRBD1 (5 bases). V lost 0 bases, J lost 4 bases, and 12 bases lay in between. The CDR3 extends over 16 amino acids. Per germline, CDR1 LGHNA and CDR2 YNFKEQ. The CDR3 spells CASSQEIGGVNEKLFF. In nucleotides, the CDR3 is TGTGCCAGCAGCCAAGAAATAGGAGGGGTTAATGAAAAACTGTTTTTT.

The chain has TRBV7-3 and TRBJ2-7, with D possibly matching TRBD2 (6 bases). Trimming shortened V by 2 bases and J by 3 bases, and 11 bases separated the two germline ends. Germline V gene sequence: CDR1 SGHTA, CDR2 FQGTGA. The CDR3 totals 14 residues. For the CDR3, the DNA is TGTGCCAGCAGCTTAGTCGGGGGAAGCTACGAGCAGTACTTC. This codes for CASSLVGGSYEQYF. The entire variable domain, with the rest obtained from reference TRBV7-3 and TRBJ2-7, is as follows: GAGVSQTPSNKVTEKGKYVELRCDPISGHTALYWYRQSLGQGPEFLIYFQGTGAADDSGLPNDRFFAVRPEGSVSTLKIQRTERGDSAVYLCASSLVGGSYEQYFGPGTRLTVT.

The chain recombines TRBV27 with TRBJ2-2; possible D gene TRBD1, 7 bases. The V end lost 3 bases, the J end lost 2 bases, and 16 bases lay between the germline ends. Germline CDR1 MNHEY, CDR2 SMNVEV (reference sequence). This CDR3 contains 17 residues. The DNA of the CDR3 is TGTGCCAGCAGTTTCTCCCGCGGGACAGTAAACACCGGGGAGCTGTTTTTT. This codes for CASSFSRGTVNTGELFF.

The chain combines TRBV6-1 with TRBJ1-1, with 10 bases matching TRBD1. Germline lookup yields CDR1 MNHNS and CDR2 SASEGT. V dropped 7 bases and J dropped 5; count of bases not matched to a gene: 7. The CDR3 contains 14 residues. The CDR3 region is CASKGTGEKTEAFF. DNA for the CDR3: TGTGCCAGCAAGGGGACAGGGGAAAAAACTGAAGCTTTCTTT.

The chain uses TRBV7-3 and TRBJ1-6; perhaps TRBD1 as D (6 bases). The CDR3 spans 14 residues. Deletions cut 2 bases from V and 12 bases from J, with 14 bases between. Germline lookup yields CDR1 SGHTA and CDR2 FQGTGA. CDR3 sequence: CASSLGQTGGPLHF. CDR3 nucleotide sequence: TGTGCCAGCAGCTTAGGACAGACTGGGGGACCCCTCCACTTT.

This clone was detected a few times. The J gene is TRBJ1-6, the V gene TRBV5-5; D call uncertain. V lost 0 bases and J 9 bases, leaving 10 bases between the germline ends. The V gene's germline CDR1 is SGHKS and CDR2 YYEKEE (reference sequence). The CDR3 extends over 14 amino acids. CDR3 residues: CASSLAVSGSPLHF. DNA of the CDR3: TGTGCCAGCAGCTTGGCAGTCTCAGGTTCACCCCTCCACTTT.

The J gene is TRBJ2-7, the V gene TRBV5-4, with a weak D call TRBD1 (5 bases). Trimming pared 0 bases from V and 0 bases from J, leaving 13 bases between. Germline CDR1 and CDR2: SGHNT and YYREEE (reference sequence). This CDR3 comprises 16 residues. The CDR3 spells CASSLETARSSYEQYF. The CDR3 nucleotides read TGTGCCAGCAGCTTGGAGACAGCCAGAAGCTCCTACGAGCAGTACTTC.

V gene TRBV2 combines with J gene TRBJ2-1; 8 bases align to TRBD1. The CDR3 runs 19 residues. Germline V CDR1 and CDR2: SNHLY, FYNNEI. V lost 3 bases to trimming and J lost 5 bases; unmatched junction nucleotides: 18. CDR3 sequence reads: CASSDQGELSGTGHNEQFF. In nucleotides, the CDR3 is TGTGCCAGCAGTGATCAGGGGGAGTTGTCCGGGACAGGCCACAATGAGCAGTTCTTC.

The chain is built from TRBV5-1 and TRBJ2-5; no reliable D call. The CDR3 is made up of 12 amino acids. Germline V CDR1 and CDR2: SGHRS, YFSETQ. V lost 3 bases and J lost 2, with 5 bases in between. CDR3 sequence: CASSWAQETQYF. As DNA, the CDR3 is TGCGCCAGCAGCTGGGCTCAAGAGACCCAGTACTTC.

For this clone: In the same sample, other DNA sequences code for this CDR3. This rearrangement joins TRBV21-1 to TRBJ1-3; the table's TRBD1 call for D was not verified on the DNA. TRBV21-1 is classified as a pseudogene. The CDR3 totals 15 residues. The CDR3 protein is CASSDREPSGNTIYF. DNA for the CDR3: TGTGCCAGCAGTGACAGGGAACCCTCTGGAAACACCATATATTTT.

This clone has just a few counts. The J gene is TRBJ2-2, the V gene TRBV4-1; 10 positions match TRBD1. Trimming took 6 bases from V and 7 from J; bases not matched to a gene: 5. The CDR3 is made up of 14 amino acids. Germline V gene lookup returns CDR1 MGHRA and CDR2 YSYEKL. The CDR3 region is CASSRTGGVGELFF. The CDR3 bases are TGCGCCAGCAGTCGGACAGGGGGGGTCGGGGAGCTGTTTTTT.

The chain recombines TRBV4-2 with TRBJ2-5; possible D gene TRBD2, 6 bases. The CDR3 runs to 16 residues. CDR1 and CDR2 (germline): LGHNA, YNFKEQ. Trimming stripped 0 bases from V and 5 bases from J, with 16 bases between. The CDR3: CASSQEVGGAGETQYF. The CDR3 DNA follows: TGTGCCAGCAGCCAAGAAGTTGGAGGGGCAGGGGAGACCCAGTACTTC.

This clone was seen a handful of times. The chain joins TRBV5-5 to TRBJ2-7; TRBD1 aligns across 7 bases. Germline CDR1 SGHKS, CDR2 YYEKEE (reference sequence). V lost 0 bases and J lost 6; bases outside the gene matches: 9. The CDR3 extends over 15 amino acids. CDR3 in DNA: TGTGCCAGCAGCTTGGTGCCAATACAGGGGTTCGAGCAGTACGTC. It is translated as CASSLVPIQGFEQYV.

This sequence joins TRBV5-1 and TRBJ2-4; 7 bases are shared with TRBD1. Losses at the gene ends were 6 bases for V and 6 bases for J; bases not matched to a gene: 9. Per germline, CDR1 SGHRS and CDR2 YFSETQ. The CDR3 spans 14 residues. The CDR3 is CASKGTAGINIQYF. The CDR3 DNA sequence: TGCGCCAGCAAAGGGACAGCCGGAATAAACATTCAGTACTTC.

This clone has only a few counts. The chain links TRBV13 to TRBJ1-1, with D unresolved. V shed 5 bases and J shed 6 bases, with 13 bases lying between them. Germline V gives CDR1 PRHDT, CDR2 FYEKMQ (reference sequence). This CDR3 region has 13 residues. The chain's CDR3 is CASSLSEESEAFF. As DNA, the CDR3 is TGTGCCAGCAGCCTCAGCGAAGAGTCTGAAGCTTTCTTT.